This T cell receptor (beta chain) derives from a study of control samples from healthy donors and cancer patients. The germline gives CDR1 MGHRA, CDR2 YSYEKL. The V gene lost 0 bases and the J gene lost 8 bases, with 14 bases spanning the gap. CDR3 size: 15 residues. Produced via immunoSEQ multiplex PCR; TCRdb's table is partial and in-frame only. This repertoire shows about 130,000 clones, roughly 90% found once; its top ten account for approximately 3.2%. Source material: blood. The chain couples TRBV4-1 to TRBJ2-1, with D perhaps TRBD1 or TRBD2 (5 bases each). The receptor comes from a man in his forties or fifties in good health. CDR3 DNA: TGCGCCAGCAGCCAAGAAACCAGGGCCGGGGATGAGCAGTTCTTC. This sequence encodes CASSQETRAGDEQFF.